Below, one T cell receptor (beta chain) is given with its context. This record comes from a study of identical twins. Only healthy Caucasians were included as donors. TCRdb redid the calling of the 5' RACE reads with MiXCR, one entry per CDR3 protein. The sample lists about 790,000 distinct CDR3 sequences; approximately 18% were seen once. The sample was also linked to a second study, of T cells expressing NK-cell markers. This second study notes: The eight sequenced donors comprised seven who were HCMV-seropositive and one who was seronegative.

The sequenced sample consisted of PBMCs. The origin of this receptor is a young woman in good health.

The CDR3 bases are TGTGCCAGCAGCTTGAAGCTGGACCTCTTCAATTACAATGAGCAGTTCTTC. This translates into CASSLKLDLFNYNEQFF. The chain links TRBV5-5 to TRBJ2-1; D not resolved. This CDR3 region has 17 residues. The germline V gene encodes CDR1 SGHKS and CDR2 YYEKEE (reference sequence). The V and J ends lost 1 base and 4 bases respectively, with 18 bases between them.